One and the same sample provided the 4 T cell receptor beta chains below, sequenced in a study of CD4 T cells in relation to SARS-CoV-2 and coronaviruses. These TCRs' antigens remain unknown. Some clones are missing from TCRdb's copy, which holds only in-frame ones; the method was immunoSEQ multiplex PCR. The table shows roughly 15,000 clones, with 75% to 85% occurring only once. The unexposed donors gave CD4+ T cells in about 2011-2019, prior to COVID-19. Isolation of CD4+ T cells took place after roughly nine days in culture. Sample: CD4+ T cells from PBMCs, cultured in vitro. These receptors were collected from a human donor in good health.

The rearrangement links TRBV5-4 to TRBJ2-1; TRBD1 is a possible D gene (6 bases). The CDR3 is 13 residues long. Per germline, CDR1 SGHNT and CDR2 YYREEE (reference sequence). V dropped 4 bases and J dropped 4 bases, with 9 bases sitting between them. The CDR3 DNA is TGTGCCAGCAGCATGGACAGTTACAATGAGCAGTTCTTC. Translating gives CASSMDSYNEQFF.

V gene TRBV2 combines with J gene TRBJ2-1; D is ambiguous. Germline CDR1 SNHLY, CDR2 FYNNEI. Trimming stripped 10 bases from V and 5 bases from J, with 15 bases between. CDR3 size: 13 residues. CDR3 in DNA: TGTGCCACCACAACATTCCTGGACAATGAGCAGTTCTTC. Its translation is CATTTFLDNEQFF.

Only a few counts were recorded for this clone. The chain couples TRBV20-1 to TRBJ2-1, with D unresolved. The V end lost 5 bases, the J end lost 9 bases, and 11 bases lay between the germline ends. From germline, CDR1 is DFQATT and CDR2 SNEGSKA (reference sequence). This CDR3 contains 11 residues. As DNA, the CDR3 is TGCAGTGCTGAGCCGTCAGTTGAGCAGTTCTTC. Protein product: CSAEPSVEQFF.

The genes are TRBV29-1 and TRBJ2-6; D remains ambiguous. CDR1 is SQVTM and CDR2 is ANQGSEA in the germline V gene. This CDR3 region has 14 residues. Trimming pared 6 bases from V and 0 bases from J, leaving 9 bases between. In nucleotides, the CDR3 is TGCAGCGTCAAAAGGGACTCTGGGGCCAACGTCCTGACTTTC. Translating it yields CSVKRDSGANVLTF.